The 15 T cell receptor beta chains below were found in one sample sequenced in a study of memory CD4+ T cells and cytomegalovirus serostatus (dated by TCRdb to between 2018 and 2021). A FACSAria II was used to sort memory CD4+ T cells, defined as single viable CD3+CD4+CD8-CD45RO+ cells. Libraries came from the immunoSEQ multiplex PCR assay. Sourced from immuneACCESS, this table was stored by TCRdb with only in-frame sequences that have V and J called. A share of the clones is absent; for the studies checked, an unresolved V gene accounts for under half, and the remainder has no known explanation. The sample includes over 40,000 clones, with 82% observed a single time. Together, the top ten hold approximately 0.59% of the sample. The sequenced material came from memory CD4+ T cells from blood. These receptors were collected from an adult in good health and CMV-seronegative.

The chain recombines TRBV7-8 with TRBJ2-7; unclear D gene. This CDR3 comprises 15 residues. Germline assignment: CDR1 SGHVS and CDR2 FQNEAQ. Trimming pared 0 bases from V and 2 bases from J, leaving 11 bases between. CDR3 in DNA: TGTGCCAGCAGCTTAGCGACCGGGTATACCTACGAGCAGTACTTC. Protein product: CASSLATGYTYEQYF.

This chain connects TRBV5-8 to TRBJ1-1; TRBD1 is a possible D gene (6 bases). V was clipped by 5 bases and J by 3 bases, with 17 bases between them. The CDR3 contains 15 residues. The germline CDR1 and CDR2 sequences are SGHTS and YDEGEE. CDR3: CASRFARGGHTEAFF. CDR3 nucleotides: TGTGCCAGCAGATTCGCGCGGGGGGGGCACACTGAAGCTTTCTTT. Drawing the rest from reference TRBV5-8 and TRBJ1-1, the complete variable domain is EAGVTQSPTHLIKTRGQQATLRCSPISGHTSVYWYQQALGLGLQFLLWYDEGEERNRGNFPPRFSGRQFPNYSSELNVNALELEDSALYLCASRFARGGHTEAFFGQGTRLTVV.

CDR3 residues: CASRDRGRINEQFF. In nucleotides, the CDR3 is TGTGCCAGCAGGGACAGGGGGCGCATTAATGAGCAGTTCTTC. The V gene is TRBV2, the J gene TRBJ2-1; TRBD1 aligns across 11 bases. CDR1 and CDR2 (germline): SNHLY, FYNNEI. This CDR3 is built from 14 residues. After removal of 6 bases from V and 7 bases from J, the junction contained 5 bases not matched to a gene.

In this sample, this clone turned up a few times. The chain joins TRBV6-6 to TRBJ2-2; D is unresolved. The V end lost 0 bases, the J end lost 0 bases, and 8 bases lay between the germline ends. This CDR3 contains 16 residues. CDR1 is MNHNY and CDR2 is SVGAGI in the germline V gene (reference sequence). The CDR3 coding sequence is TGTGCCAGCAGTTACTCGCGACGAACGAACACCGGGGAGCTGTTTTTT. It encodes CASSYSRRTNTGELFF.

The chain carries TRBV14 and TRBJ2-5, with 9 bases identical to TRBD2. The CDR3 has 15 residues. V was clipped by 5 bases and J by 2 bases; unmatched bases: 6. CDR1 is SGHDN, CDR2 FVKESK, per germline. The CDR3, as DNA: TGTGCCAGCAGCGATTTAGCGGGGGTTCAAGAGACCCAGTACTTC. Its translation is CASSDLAGVQETQYF. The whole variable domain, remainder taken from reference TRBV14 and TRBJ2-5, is EAGVTQFPSHSVIEKGQTVTLRCDPISGHDNLYWYRRVMGKEIKFLLHFVKESKQDESGMPNNRFLAERTGGTYSTLKVQPAELEDSGVYFCASSDLAGVQETQYFGPGTRLLVL.

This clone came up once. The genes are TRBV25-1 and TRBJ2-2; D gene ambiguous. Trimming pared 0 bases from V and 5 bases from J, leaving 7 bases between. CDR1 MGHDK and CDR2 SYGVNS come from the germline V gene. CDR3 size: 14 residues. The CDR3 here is CASSEYLTTGELFF. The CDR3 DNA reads TGTGCCAGCAGTGAATATTTAACTACCGGGGAGCTGTTTTTT.

The CDR3 sequence is CASSSTSSGELFF. The CDR3 bases are TGTGCCAGCAGCTCGACTAGTTCCGGGGAGCTGTTTTTT. This chain connects TRBV7-2 to TRBJ2-2; weak D call: TRBD2 (6 bases). Trimming stripped 4 bases from V and 6 bases from J, with 9 bases between. Per germline, CDR1 SGHTA and CDR2 FQGNSA. The CDR3 covers 13 residues.

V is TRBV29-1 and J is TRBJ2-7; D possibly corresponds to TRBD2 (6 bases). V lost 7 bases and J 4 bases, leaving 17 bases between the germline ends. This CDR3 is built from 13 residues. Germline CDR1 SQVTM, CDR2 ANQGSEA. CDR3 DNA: TGCAGCGCAACCGGGACTTCCCAATACGAGCAGTACTTC. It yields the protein CSATGTSQYEQYF.

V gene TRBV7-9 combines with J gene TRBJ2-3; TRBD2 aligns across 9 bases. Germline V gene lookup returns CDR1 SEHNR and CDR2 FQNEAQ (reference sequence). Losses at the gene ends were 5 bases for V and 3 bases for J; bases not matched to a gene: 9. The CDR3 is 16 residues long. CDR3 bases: TGTGCCAGCAGCCGAGGTACTAGCGGGTTAACAGATACGCAGTATTTT. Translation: CASSRGTSGLTDTQYF.

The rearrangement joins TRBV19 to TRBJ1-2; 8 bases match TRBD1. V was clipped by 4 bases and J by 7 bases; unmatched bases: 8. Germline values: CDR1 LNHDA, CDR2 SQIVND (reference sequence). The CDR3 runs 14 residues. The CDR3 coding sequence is TGTGCCAGTAGTACAGGGGGCCAGAAGCGTGGCTACACCTTC. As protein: CASSTGGQKRGYTF. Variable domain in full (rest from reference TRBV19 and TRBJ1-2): DGGITQSPKYLFRKEGQNVTLSCEQNLNHDAMYWYRQDPGQGLRLIYYSQIVNDFQKGDIAEGYSVSREKKESFPLTVTSAQKNPTAFYLCASSTGGQKRGYTFGSGTRLTVV.

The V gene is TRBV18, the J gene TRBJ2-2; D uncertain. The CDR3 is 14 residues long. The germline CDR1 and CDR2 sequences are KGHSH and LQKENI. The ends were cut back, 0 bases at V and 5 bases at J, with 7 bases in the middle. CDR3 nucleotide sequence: TGTGCCAGCTCACCACCGGTGGGGACCGGGGAGCTGTTTTTT. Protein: CASSPPVGTGELFF.

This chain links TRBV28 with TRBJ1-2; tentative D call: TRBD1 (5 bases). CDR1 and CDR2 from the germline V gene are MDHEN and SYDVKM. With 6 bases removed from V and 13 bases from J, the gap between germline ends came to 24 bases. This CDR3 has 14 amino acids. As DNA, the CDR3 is TGTGCCAGCAGATCCGGGACTGGAACTGGCCTGTTCACCTTC. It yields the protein CASRSGTGTGLFTF.

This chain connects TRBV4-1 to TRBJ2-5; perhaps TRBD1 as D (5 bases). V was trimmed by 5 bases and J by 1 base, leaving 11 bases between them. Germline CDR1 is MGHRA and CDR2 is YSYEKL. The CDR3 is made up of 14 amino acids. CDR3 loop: CASSKQEIQETQYF. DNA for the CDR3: TGCGCCAGCAGCAAACAGGAAATCCAAGAGACCCAGTACTTC.

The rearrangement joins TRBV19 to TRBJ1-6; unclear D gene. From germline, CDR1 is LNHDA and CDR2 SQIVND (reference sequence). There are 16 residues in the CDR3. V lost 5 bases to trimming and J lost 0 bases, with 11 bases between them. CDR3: CASSPTGSSYNSPLHF. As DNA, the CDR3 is TGTGCCAGTAGTCCTACGGGGAGCTCCTATAATTCACCCCTCCACTTT.

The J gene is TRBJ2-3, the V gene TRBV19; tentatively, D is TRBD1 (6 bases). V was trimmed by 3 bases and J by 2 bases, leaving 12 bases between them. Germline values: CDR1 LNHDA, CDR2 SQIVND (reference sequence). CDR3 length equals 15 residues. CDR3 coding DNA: TGTGCCAGTAGTATCGGCACAGGGTACACAGATACGCAGTATTTT. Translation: CASSIGTGYTDTQYF. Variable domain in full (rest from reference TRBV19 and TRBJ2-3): DGGITQSPKYLFRKEGQNVTLSCEQNLNHDAMYWYRQDPGQGLRLIYYSQIVNDFQKGDIAEGYSVSREKKESFPLTVTSAQKNPTAFYLCASSIGTGYTDTQYFGPGTRLTVL.